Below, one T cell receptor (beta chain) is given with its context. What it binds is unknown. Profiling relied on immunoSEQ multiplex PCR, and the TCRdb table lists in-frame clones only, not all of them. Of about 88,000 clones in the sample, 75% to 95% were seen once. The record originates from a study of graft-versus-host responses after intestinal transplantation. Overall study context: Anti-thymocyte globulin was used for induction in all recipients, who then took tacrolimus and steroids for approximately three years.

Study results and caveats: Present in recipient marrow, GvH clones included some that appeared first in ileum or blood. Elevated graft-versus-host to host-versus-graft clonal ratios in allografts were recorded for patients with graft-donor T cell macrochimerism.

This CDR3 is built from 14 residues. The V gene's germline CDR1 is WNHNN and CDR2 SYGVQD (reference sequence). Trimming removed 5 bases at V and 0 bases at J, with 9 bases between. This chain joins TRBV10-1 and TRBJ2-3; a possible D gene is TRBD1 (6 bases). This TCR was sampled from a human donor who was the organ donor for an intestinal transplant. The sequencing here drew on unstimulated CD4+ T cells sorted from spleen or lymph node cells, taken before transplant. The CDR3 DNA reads TGCGCCAGCAGTAGGGACACCAGCACAGATACGCAGTATTTT. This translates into CASSRDTSTDTQYF.